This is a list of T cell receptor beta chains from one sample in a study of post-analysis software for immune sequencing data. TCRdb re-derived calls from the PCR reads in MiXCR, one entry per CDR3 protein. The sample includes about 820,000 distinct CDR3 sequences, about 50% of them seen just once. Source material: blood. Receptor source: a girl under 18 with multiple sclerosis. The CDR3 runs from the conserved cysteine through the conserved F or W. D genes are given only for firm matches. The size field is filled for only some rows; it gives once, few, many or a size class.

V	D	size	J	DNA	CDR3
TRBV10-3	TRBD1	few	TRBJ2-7	TGTGCCATTGGGAAGGACAGGGATTACGAGCAGTACTTC	CAIGKDRDYEQYF
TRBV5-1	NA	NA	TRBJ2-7	TGCGCCAGCAGCGGGATAACGGGGTCCCGCGAGCAGTACTTC	CASSGITGSREQYF
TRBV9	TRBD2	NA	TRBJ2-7	TGTGCCAGCAGCGTAGGTCCTAGCGGGTATCTGTCCTACGAGCAGTACTTC	CASSVGPSGYLSYEQYF
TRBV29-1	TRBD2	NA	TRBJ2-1	TGCAGCGTTGCCATCTTAAGCGGGAGGGTAGGCAATGAGCAGTTCTTC	CSVAILSGRVGNEQFF
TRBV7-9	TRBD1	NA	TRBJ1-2	TGTGCCAGCAGCCAGACAGGGAATAACTATGGCTACACCTTC	CASSQTGNNYGYTF
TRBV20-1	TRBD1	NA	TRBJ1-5	TGCAGTGTCGGGACAGGGGGCTCCCCCCAGCATTTT	CSVGTGGSPQHF
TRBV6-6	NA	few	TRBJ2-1	TGTGCCAGCAAGGGGGCGGGAAGCTCCTACAATGAGCAGTTCTTC	CASKGAGSSYNEQFF
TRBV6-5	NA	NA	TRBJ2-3	TGTGCCAGCAGTTACTCGATTCCCACAGATACGCAGTATTTT	CASSYSIPTDTQYF
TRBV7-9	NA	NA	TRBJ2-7	TGTGCCAGCAGCCGCGTGCTGGCCGCCGGTCCCTACGAGCAGTACTTC	CASSRVLAAGPYEQYF
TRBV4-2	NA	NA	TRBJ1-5	TGTGCCAGCAGCCAAGTAGGATCCAGGGGCAATCAGCCCCAGCATTTT	CASSQVGSRGNQPQHF
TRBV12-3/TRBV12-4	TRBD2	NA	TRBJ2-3	TGTGCCAGCAGATCTCCCCGGGCGGGAGGGCCCCAATCGGAAGATACGCAGTATTTT	CASRSPRAGGPQSEDTQYF
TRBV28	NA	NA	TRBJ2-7	TGTGCCAATATCCGGGGGACCTACGAGCAGTACTTC	CANIRGTYEQYF
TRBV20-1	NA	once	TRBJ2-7	TGCAGTGCCACGGGCTTACTTCACGGGGTCGAGCAGTACTTC	CSATGLLHGVEQYF
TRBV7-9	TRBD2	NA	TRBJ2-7	TGTGCCAGCAGCGTCCTAACTAGCGGGGCCCCCTACGAGCAGTACTTC	CASSVLTSGAPYEQYF
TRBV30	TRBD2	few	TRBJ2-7	TGTGCCTGGAGAAGGACTAGCGGGATCTACGAGCAGTACTTC	CAWRRTSGIYEQYF
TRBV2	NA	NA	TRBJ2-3	TGTGCCAGCAGTGAGCTCGTCGAGGGGCAGGGGCGTGATACGCAGTATTTT	CASSELVEGQGRDTQYF
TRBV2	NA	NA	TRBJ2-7	TGTGCCAGCAGTGACTCGGTGGGCTACGAGCAGTACTTC	CASSDSVGYEQYF
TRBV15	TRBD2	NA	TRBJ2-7	TGTGCCACCAGCGAAGGGACTAGTGACTTCTACGAGCAGTACTTC	CATSEGTSDFYEQYF
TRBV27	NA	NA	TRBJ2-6	TGTGCCAGCAGTTCTGTCCCCTTTTGGAGCGCTAGGGCCAACGTCCTGACTTTC	CASSSVPFWSARANVLTF
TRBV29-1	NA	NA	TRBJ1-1	TGCAGCGTTGAGACACAATTGAACACTGAAGCTTTCTTT	CSVETQLNTEAFF
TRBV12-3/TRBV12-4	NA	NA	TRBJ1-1	TGTGCCAGCAGTTTAGACACAGGACCGAACACTGAAGCTTTCTTT	CASSLDTGPNTEAFF
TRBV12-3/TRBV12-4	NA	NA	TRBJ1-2	TGTGCCAGCAGTTTAGGGGCAGGGTCTGGCTATGGCTACACCTTC	CASSLGAGSGYGYTF
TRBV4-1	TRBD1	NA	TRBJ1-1	TGCGCCAGCAGCCAATTGCAGGGGGCCACTGAAGCTTTCTTT	CASSQLQGATEAFF
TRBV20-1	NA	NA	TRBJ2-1	TGCAGTGCTAGAGATGCGGTGCAGGGAGAGTTCTTC	CSARDAVQGEFF
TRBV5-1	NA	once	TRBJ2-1	TGCGCCAGCAGCTTGGACTCCACAATAGATGAGCAGTTCTTC	CASSLDSTIDEQFF
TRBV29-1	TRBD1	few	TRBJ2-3	TGCAGCGGGACGACAGGGGCAGATACGCAGTATTTT	CSGTTGADTQYF
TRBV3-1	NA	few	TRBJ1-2	TGTGCCAGCAGCCAAGGAGGTGGGGATGGCTACACCTTC	CASSQGGGDGYTF
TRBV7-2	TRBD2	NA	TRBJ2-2	TGTGCCAGCAGCTACGGACTAGCGGGGGGAGGCACCGGGGAGCTGTTTTTT	CASSYGLAGGGTGELFF
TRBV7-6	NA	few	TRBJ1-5	TGTGCCAGCAGCTCCGGACCTTATCAGCCCCAGCATTTT	CASSSGPYQPQHF
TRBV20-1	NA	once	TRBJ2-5	TGCAGTGCCAATATAATTCGGACCCAGTACTTC	CSANIIRTQYF
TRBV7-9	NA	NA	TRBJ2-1	TGTGCCAGCAGCTCCCCCGGGACTGTACCCTTCTTC	CASSSPGTVPFF
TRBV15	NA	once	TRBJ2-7	TGTGCCACCAGCAGAGAAATACGGGGCTCCTACGAGCAGTACTTC	CATSREIRGSYEQYF
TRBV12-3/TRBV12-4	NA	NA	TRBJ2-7	TGTGCCAGCAGTTCGGACGGTCTGTCCTACGAGCAGTACTTC	CASSSDGLSYEQYF